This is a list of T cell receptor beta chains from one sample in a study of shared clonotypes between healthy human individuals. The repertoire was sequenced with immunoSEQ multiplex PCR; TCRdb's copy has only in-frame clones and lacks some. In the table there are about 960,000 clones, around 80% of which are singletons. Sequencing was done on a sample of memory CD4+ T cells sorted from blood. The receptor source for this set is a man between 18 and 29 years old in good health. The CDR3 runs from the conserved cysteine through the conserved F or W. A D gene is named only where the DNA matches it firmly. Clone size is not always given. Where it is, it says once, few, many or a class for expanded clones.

CDR3: CASSEVTGGTGELFF
DNA: TGTGCCAGCAGTGAAGTAACGGGAGGTACCGGGGAGCTGTTTTTT
D: TRBD2
V: TRBV6-1
size: NA
J: TRBJ2-2

CDR3: CASSKEVPTYGYTF
DNA: TGTGCCAGTAGTAAGGAGGTACCAACGTATGGCTACACCTTC
D: NA
V: TRBV19
size: NA
J: TRBJ1-2

CDR3: CASRPEGFDNSPLHF
DNA: TGTGCCAGCCGACCCGAGGGGTTTGATAATTCACCCCTCCACTTT
D: NA
V: TRBV27
size: NA
J: TRBJ1-6

CDR3: CASSTSTDTQYF
DNA: TGTGCCAGCAGTACTAGCACAGATACGCAGTATTTT
D: NA
V: TRBV5-4
size: many
J: TRBJ2-3

CDR3: CASSEMNGYTF
DNA: TGTGCCAGCAGTGAAATGAATGGCTACACCTTC
D: NA
V: TRBV7-9
size: NA
J: TRBJ1-2

CDR3: CASSRDGGAGVNTEAFF
DNA: TGTGCCAGCAGCCGAGATGGTGGAGCGGGCGTGAACACTGAAGCTTTCTTT
D: NA
V: TRBV7-9
size: NA
J: TRBJ1-1

CDR3: CASSLQGANYGYTF
DNA: TGCGCCAGCAGCTTACAGGGAGCTAACTATGGCTACACCTTC
D: NA
V: TRBV5-1
size: few
J: TRBJ1-2

CDR3: CASSEVGGPLGNEQFF
DNA: TGTGCCAGCAGTGAAGTGGGAGGGCCTTTGGGTAATGAGCAGTTCTTC
D: TRBD2
V: TRBV6-1
size: once
J: TRBJ2-1

CDR3: CASSLAGGTYEQYF
DNA: TGTGCCAGCAGCTTAGCGGGAGGGACCTACGAGCAGTACTTC
D: TRBD2
V: TRBV11-2
size: NA
J: TRBJ2-7

CDR3: CASSPGQGAGQYF
DNA: TGTGCCAGCAGTCCCGGACAGGGCGCGGGGCAGTACTTC
D: TRBD1
V: TRBV2
size: NA
J: TRBJ2-7

CDR3: CASSQGGGIGEKLFF
DNA: TGCGCCAGCAGCCAAGGGGGGGGGATTGGAGAAAAACTGTTTTTT
D: NA
V: TRBV4-1
size: NA
J: TRBJ1-4

CDR3: CASSSTGLAGGETQYF
DNA: TGTGCCAGCAGTTCCACAGGACTAGCGGGGGGGGAGACCCAGTACTTC
D: TRBD2
V: TRBV6-5
size: NA
J: TRBJ2-5

CDR3: CASSTGPGEKLFF
DNA: TGTGCTAGCAGCACCGGACCGGGAGAAAAACTGTTTTTT
D: NA
V: TRBV7-7
size: NA
J: TRBJ1-4

CDR3: CASSPGRGDEQYF
DNA: TGTGCCAGCAGCCCGGGGCGGGGAGACGAGCAGTACTTC
D: NA
V: TRBV2
size: NA
J: TRBJ2-7

CDR3: CASSYRDTSHEQYF
DNA: TGTGCCAGCAGTTATCGGGATACGTCCCACGAGCAGTACTTC
D: NA
V: TRBV6-5
size: NA
J: TRBJ2-7

CDR3: CASSPPMGRNTGELFF
DNA: TGTGCCAGCTCACCACCCATGGGGAGGAACACCGGGGAGCTGTTTTTT
D: NA
V: TRBV18
size: NA
J: TRBJ2-2

CDR3: CASSPTGPHGYTF
DNA: TGTGCCAGCTCACCAACAGGGCCCCATGGCTACACCTTC
D: NA
V: TRBV18
size: NA
J: TRBJ1-2

CDR3: CASSYQYNSPLHF
DNA: TGTGCCAGTAGTTACCAGTATAATTCACCCCTCCACTTT
D: NA
V: TRBV19
size: NA
J: TRBJ1-6

CDR3: CASSGDRAGANVLTF
DNA: TGTGCCAGCAGTGGAGACAGGGCCGGGGCCAACGTCCTGACTTTC
D: TRBD1
V: TRBV2
size: NA
J: TRBJ2-6

CDR3: CASSVEGASGEGQETQYF
DNA: TGTGCCAGCAGCGTAGAGGGAGCTAGCGGGGAAGGTCAAGAGACCCAGTACTTC
D: TRBD2
V: TRBV9
size: NA
J: TRBJ2-5

CDR3: CASSPLGEGLVELFF
DNA: TGTGCCAGCAGTCCTCTTGGTGAGGGGTTGGTAGAACTGTTTTTT
D: NA
V: TRBV28
size: many
J: TRBJ1-4

CDR3: CASSLGVGSPQYF
DNA: TGTGCCAGCAGCTTGGGTGTGGGTAGCCCGCAGTATTTT
D: NA
V: TRBV5-4
size: NA
J: TRBJ2-3

CDR3: CASSTQGDSPLHF
DNA: TGTGCCAGCAGCACCCAGGGGGACTCACCCCTCCACTTT
D: TRBD1
V: TRBV7-6
size: NA
J: TRBJ1-6

CDR3: CATTPGQMYNEQFF
DNA: TGTGCCACCACTCCGGGACAGATGTACAATGAGCAGTTCTTC
D: TRBD1
V: TRBV6-1
size: NA
J: TRBJ2-1

CDR3: CATSGDRRYSGNTIYF
DNA: TGTGCCACCAGCGGGGACAGACGGTACTCTGGAAACACCATATATTTT
D: TRBD1
V: TRBV15
size: few
J: TRBJ1-3

CDR3: CASSLTAGHSYEQYF
DNA: TGTGCCAGCAGCTTAACGGCGGGACACAGCTACGAGCAGTACTTC
D: NA
V: TRBV7-3
size: NA
J: TRBJ2-7

CDR3: CSVEERTQYF
DNA: TGCAGCGTTGAGGAACGAACCCAGTACTTC
D: NA
V: TRBV29-1
size: NA
J: TRBJ2-5

CDR3: CASSVTGGQPQHF
DNA: TGTGCCAGCAGTGTTACTGGTGGTCAGCCCCAGCATTTT
D: NA
V: TRBV2
size: NA
J: TRBJ1-5

CDR3: CASNPIRDRDYEQYF
DNA: TGTGCCAGCAACCCCATCCGGGACAGGGACTACGAGCAGTACTTC
D: TRBD1
V: TRBV6-6
size: NA
J: TRBJ2-7